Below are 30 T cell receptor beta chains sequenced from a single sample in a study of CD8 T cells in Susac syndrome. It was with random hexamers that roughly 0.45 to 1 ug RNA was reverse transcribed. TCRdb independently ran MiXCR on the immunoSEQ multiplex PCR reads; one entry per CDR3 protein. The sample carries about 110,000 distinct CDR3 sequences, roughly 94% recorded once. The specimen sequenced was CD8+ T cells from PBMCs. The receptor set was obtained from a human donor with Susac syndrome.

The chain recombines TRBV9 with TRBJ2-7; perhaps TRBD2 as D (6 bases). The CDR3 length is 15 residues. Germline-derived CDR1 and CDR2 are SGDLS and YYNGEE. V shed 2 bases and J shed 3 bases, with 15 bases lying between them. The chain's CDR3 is CASSVLEGRNYEQYF. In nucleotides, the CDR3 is TGTGCCAGCAGCGTCCTCGAGGGGAGGAACTACGAGCAGTACTTC.

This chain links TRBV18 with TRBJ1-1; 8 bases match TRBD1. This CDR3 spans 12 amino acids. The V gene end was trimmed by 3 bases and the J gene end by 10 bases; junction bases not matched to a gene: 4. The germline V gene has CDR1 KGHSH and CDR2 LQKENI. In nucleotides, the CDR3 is TGTGCCAGCTCACCGGGACAGGAGGGAGCTTTCTTT. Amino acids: CASSPGQEGAFF.

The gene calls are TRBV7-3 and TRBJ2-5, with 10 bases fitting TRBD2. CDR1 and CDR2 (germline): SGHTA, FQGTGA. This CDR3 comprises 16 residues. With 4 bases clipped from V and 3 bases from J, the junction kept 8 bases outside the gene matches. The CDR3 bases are TGTGCCAGCAGCTCCGGACTAGCGGCCCCGAAAGAGACCCAGTACTTC. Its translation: CASSSGLAAPKETQYF.

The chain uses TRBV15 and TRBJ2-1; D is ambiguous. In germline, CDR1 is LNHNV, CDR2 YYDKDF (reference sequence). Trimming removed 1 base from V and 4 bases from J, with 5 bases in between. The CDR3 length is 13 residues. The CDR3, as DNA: TGTGCCACCAGCAGAGTACGATACAATGAGCAGTTCTTC. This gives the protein CATSRVRYNEQFF.

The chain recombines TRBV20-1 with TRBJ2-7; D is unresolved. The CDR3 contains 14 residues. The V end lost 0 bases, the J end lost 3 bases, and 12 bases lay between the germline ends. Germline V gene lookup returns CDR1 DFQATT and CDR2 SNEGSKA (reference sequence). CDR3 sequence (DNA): TGCAGTGCTAGAGAGGGGAACGGAGACTACGAGCAGTACTTC. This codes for CSAREGNGDYEQYF.

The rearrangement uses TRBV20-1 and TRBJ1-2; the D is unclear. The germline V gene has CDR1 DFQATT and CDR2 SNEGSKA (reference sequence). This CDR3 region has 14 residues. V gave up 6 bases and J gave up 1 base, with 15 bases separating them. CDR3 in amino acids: CSAPPSFDNYGYTF. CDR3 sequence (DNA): TGCAGTGCCCCGCCCTCCTTTGATAACTATGGCTACACCTTC.

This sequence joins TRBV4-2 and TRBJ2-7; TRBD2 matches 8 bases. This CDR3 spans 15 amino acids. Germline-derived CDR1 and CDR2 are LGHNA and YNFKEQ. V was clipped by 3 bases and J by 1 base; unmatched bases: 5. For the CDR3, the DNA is TGTGCCAGCAGCCAGTTGATAGCGGGGTCCTACGAGCAGTACTTC. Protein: CASSQLIAGSYEQYF.

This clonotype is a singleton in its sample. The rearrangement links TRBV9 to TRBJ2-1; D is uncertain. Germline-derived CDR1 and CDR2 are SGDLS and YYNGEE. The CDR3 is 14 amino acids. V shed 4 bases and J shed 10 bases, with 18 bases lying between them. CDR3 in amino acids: CASSTGPGPPEQFF. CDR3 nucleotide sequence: TGTGCCAGCAGCACCGGGCCAGGACCTCCAGAGCAGTTCTTC.

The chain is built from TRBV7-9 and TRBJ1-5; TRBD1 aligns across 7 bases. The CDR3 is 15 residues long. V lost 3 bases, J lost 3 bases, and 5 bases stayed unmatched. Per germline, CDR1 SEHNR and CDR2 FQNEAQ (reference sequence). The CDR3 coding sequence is TGTGCCAGCAGCTTCGACAGGGAGGACAATCAGCCCCAGCATTTT. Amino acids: CASSFDREDNQPQHF.

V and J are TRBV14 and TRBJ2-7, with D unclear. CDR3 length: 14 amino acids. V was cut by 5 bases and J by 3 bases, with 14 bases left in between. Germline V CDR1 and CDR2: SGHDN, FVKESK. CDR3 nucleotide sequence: TGTGCCAGCAGCTCGAACGGCGGCAGCTACGAGCAGTACTTC. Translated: CASSSNGGSYEQYF.

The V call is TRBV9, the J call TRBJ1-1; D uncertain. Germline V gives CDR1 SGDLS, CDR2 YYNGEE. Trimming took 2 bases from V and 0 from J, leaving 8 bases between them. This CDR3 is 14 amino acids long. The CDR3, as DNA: TGTGCCAGCAGCGTCGGCGGGGTGAACACTGAAGCTTTCTTT. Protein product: CASSVGGVNTEAFF.

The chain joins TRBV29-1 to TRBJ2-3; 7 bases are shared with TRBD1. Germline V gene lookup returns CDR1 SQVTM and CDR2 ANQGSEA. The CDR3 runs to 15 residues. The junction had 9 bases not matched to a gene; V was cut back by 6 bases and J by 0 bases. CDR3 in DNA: TGCAGCGTCCCCGGGGACAGCTCTAGCACAGATACGCAGTATTTT. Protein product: CSVPGDSSSTDTQYF.

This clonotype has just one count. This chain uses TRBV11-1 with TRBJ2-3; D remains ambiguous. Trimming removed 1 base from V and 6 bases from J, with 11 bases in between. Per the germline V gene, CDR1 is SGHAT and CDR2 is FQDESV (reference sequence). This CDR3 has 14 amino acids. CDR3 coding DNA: TGTGCCAGCAGCTTAGAGGCCGGCTCGGATACGCAGTATTTT. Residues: CASSLEAGSDTQYF.

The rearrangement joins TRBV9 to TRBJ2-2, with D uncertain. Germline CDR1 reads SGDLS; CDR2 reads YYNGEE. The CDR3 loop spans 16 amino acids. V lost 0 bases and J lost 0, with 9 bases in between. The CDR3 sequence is CASSVGHFANTGELFF. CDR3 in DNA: TGTGCCAGCAGCGTAGGACACTTCGCGAACACCGGGGAGCTGTTTTTT.

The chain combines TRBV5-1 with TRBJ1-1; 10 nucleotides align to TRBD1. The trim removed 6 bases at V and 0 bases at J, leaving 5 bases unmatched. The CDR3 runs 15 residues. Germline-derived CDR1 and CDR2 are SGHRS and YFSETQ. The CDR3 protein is CASKPDRGMNTEAFF. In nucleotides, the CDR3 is TGCGCCAGCAAGCCGGACAGGGGGATGAACACTGAAGCTTTCTTT.

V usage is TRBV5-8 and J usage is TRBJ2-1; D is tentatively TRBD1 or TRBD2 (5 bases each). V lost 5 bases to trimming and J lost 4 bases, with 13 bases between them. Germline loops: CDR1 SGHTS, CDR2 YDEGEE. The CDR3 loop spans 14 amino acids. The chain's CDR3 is CASSPRDGYNEQFF. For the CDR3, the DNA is TGTGCCAGCAGTCCCCGGGACGGATACAATGAGCAGTTCTTC.

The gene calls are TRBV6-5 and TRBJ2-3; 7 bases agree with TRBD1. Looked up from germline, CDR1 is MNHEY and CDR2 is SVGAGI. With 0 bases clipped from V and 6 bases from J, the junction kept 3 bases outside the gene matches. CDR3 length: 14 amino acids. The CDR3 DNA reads TGTGCCAGCAGTTACTCTGTCAGGGGGGATACGCAGTATTTT. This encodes CASSYSVRGDTQYF.

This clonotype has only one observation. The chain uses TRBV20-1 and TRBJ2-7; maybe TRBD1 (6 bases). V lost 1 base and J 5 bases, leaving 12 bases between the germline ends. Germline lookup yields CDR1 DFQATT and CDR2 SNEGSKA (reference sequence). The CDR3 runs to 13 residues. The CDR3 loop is CSARVQGFHEQYF. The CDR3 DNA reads TGCAGTGCTAGAGTGCAGGGGTTCCACGAGCAGTACTTC.

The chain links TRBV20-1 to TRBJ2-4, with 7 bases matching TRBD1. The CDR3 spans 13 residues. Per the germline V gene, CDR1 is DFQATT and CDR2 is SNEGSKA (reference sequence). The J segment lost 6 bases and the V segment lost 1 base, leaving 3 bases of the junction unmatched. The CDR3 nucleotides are TGCAGTGCTAGAGGCGACAGGGCAAACATTCAGTACTTC. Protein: CSARGDRANIQYF.

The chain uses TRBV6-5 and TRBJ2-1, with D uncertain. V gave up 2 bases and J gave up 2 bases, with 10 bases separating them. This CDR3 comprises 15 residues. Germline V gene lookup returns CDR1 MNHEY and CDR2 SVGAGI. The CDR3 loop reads CASSYMGSTYNEQFF. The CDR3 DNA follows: TGTGCCAGCAGTTACATGGGTAGCACCTACAATGAGCAGTTCTTC.

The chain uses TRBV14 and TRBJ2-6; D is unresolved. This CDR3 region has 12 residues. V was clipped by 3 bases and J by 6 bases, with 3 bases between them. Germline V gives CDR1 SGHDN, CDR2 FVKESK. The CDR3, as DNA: TGTGCCAGCAGCCAGAAGGCCAACGTCCTGACTTTC. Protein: CASSQKANVLTF.

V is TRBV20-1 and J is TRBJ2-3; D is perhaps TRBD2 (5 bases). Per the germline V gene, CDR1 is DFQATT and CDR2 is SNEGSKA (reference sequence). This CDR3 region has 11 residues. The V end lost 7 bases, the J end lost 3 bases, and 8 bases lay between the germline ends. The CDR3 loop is CSVGETDTQYF. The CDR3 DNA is TGCAGTGTCGGGGAAACAGATACGCAGTATTTT.

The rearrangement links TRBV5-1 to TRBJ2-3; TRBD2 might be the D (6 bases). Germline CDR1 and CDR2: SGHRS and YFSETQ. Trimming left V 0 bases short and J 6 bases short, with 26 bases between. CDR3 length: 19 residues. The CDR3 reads CASSLAAFGSGGVDDTQYF. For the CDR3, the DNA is TGCGCCAGCAGCTTGGCTGCTTTCGGGTCTGGCGGGGTAGACGATACGCAGTATTTT. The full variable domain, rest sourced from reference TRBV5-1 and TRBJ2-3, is KAGVTQTPRYLIKTRGQQVTLSCSPISGHRSVSWYQQTPGQGLQFLFEYFSETQRNKGNFPGRFSGRQFSNSRSEMNVSTLELGDSALYLCASSLAAFGSGGVDDTQYFGPGTRLTVL.

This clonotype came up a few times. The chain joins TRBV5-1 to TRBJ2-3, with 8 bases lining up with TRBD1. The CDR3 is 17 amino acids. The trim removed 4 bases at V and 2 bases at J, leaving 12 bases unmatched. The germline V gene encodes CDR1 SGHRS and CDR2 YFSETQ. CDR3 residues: CASSTRGRLAYTDTQYF. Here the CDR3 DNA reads TGCGCCAGCAGCACCAGGGGGCGGCTAGCTTACACAGATACGCAGTATTTT.

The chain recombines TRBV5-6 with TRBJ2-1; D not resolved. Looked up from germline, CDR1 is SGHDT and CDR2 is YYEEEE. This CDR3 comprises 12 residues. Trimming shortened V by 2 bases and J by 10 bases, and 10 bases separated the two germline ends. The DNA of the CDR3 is TGTGCCAGCAGCTTAGGGAACGTCGAGCAGTTCTTC. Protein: CASSLGNVEQFF. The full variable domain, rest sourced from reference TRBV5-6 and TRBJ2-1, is DAGVTQSPTHLIKTRGQQVTLRCSPKSGHDTVSWYQQALGQGPQFIFQYYEEEERQRGNFPDRFSGHQFPNYSSELNVNALLLGDSALYLCASSLGNVEQFFGPGTRLTVL.

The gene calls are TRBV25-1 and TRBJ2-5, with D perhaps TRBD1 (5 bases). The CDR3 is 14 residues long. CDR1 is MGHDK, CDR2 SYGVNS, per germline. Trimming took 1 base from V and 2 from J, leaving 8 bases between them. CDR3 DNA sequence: TGTGCCAGCAGTGAATTAGGGGAACAAGAGACCCAGTACTTC. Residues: CASSELGEQETQYF.

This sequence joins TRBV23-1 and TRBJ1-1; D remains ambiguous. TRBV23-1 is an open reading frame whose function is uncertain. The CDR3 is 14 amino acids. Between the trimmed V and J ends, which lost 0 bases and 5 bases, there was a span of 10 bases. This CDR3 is CASSQSAVGTEAFF. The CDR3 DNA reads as TGCGCCAGCAGTCAATCGGCGGTAGGGACTGAAGCTTTCTTT.

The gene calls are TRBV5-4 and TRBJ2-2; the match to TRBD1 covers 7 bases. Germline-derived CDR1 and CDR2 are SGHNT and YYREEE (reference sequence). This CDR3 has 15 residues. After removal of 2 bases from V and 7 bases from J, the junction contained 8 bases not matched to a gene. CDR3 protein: CASSFDQGVGGELFF. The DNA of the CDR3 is TGTGCCAGCAGCTTTGACCAGGGGGTGGGCGGGGAGCTGTTTTTT.

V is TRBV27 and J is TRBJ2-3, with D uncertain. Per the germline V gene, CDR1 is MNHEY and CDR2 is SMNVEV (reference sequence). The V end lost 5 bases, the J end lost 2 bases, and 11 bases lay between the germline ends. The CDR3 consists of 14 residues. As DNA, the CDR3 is TGTGCCAGCAGTCTAATTCAGGCCACAGATACGCAGTATTTT. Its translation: CASSLIQATDTQYF.

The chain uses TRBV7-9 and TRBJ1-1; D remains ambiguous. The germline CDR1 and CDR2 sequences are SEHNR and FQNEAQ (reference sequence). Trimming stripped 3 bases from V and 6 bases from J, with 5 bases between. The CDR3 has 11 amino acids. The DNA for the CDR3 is TGTGCCAGCAGCTTCGACCCTGAAGCTTTCTTT. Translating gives CASSFDPEAFF.